The rows below give T cell receptor beta chains drawn from one sample of a study of blood T cell repertoires in COVID-19. Measured with immunoSEQ multiplex PCR; TCRdb has only the in-frame clones, and not every one. The profile covers roughly 140,000 clones, with around 87% appearing a single time and 11% taken by the ten largest. The specimen was PBMCs or T cells enriched from blood (not recorded which). The receptors shown here come from a man aged 60 to 69 who had recovered from COVID-19. The CDR3 runs from the conserved cysteine through the conserved F or W. Fields, in order: D gene, J gene, clone size, V gene, CDR3 DNA, CDR3 protein. D genes are given only for firm matches. Some rows have no size entry. The others give once, few or many, or a class for an expanded clone.

d_call: -; j_call: TRBJ1-1; clone_size: -; v_call: TRBV7-6; cdr3_nt: TGTGCCAGCAGCTTAGCCACAGGGAACACTGAAGCTTTCTTT; cdr3_aa: CASSLATGNTEAFF
d_call: -; j_call: TRBJ2-5; clone_size: -; v_call: TRBV13; cdr3_nt: TGTGCCAGCAGCTCCATGGAGACCCAGTACTTC; cdr3_aa: CASSSMETQYF
d_call: -; j_call: TRBJ1-1; clone_size: -; v_call: TRBV5-5; cdr3_nt: TGTGCCAGCAGCTTGGACAGAGCATTGGCTTTCTTT; cdr3_aa: CASSLDRALAFF
d_call: -; j_call: TRBJ1-2; clone_size: -; v_call: TRBV5-1; cdr3_nt: TGCGCCAGCAGCTCTCTCGTGGGGGCTGGAGATGGCTACACCTTC; cdr3_aa: CASSSLVGAGDGYTF
d_call: TRBD1; j_call: TRBJ1-4; clone_size: -; v_call: TRBV7-9; cdr3_nt: TGTGCCAGCAGGTCGACAGGGAACTCGGAAAAACTGTTTTTT; cdr3_aa: CASRSTGNSEKLFF
d_call: -; j_call: TRBJ2-2; clone_size: -; v_call: TRBV11-2; cdr3_nt: TGTGCCAGCAGCTTATGGGCAGGGGCCGACACCGGGGAGCTGTTTTTT; cdr3_aa: CASSLWAGADTGELFF
d_call: -; j_call: TRBJ2-7; clone_size: once; v_call: TRBV5-1; cdr3_nt: TGCGCCAGCAGACCTACACCAGGGGCCTACGAGCAGTACTTC; cdr3_aa: CASRPTPGAYEQYF
d_call: TRBD2; j_call: TRBJ2-7; clone_size: -; v_call: TRBV7-2; cdr3_nt: TGTGCCAGCAGCTTAGTGCGGGAGGTGTCCGAGCAGTACTTC; cdr3_aa: CASSLVREVSEQYF
d_call: -; j_call: TRBJ1-5; clone_size: -; v_call: TRBV19; cdr3_nt: TGTGCCAGTAGCCGTGGGCTTGAGCAGCCCCAGCATTTT; cdr3_aa: CASSRGLEQPQHF
d_call: -; j_call: TRBJ1-1; clone_size: -; v_call: TRBV4-1; cdr3_nt: TGCGCCAGCAGCCAAGACGAAGGGGCGAGTATGAACACTGAAGCTTTCTTT; cdr3_aa: CASSQDEGASMNTEAFF
d_call: TRBD2; j_call: TRBJ2-7; clone_size: -; v_call: TRBV19; cdr3_nt: TGTGCCAGTAGTGCCCCCCGGGCCCTAGCGGGAGGTCACGAGCAGTACTTC; cdr3_aa: CASSAPRALAGGHEQYF
d_call: TRBD1; j_call: TRBJ1-2; clone_size: -; v_call: TRBV19; cdr3_nt: TGTGCCAGTAGTAACACAGGGGAGGCTGGCTACACCTTC; cdr3_aa: CASSNTGEAGYTF
d_call: -; j_call: TRBJ1-1; clone_size: -; v_call: TRBV11-2; cdr3_nt: TGTGCCAGCAGGGATATCCGGACAGCTAGAGCTTTCTTT; cdr3_aa: CASRDIRTARAFF
d_call: TRBD1; j_call: TRBJ1-4; clone_size: -; v_call: TRBV19; cdr3_nt: TGTGCCAGTAGTAGGACAGGTTTGGTTGAAAAACTGTTTTTT; cdr3_aa: CASSRTGLVEKLFF
d_call: -; j_call: TRBJ2-5; clone_size: -; v_call: TRBV24-1; cdr3_nt: TGTGCCACCAGTGATACGGGGAATCGAGAGACCCAGTACTTC; cdr3_aa: CATSDTGNRETQYF
d_call: -; j_call: TRBJ2-1; clone_size: -; v_call: TRBV5-6; cdr3_nt: TGTGCCAGCAGCGCGATGGGGAGGAATGAGCAGTTCTTC; cdr3_aa: CASSAMGRNEQFF
d_call: TRBD1; j_call: TRBJ1-1; clone_size: -; v_call: TRBV10-2; cdr3_nt: TGCGCCAGCAGGGAATCACAGGGGAGCACTGAAGCTTTCTTT; cdr3_aa: CASRESQGSTEAFF
d_call: -; j_call: TRBJ2-3; clone_size: -; v_call: TRBV6-1; cdr3_nt: TGTGCCAGCAGTGAAAGAGGACTTGGGCAGTATTTT; cdr3_aa: CASSERGLGQYF
d_call: -; j_call: TRBJ1-5; clone_size: once; v_call: TRBV6-6; cdr3_nt: TGTGCCAGCAGCTCCCCGACAAGTAGCAATCAGCCCCAGCATTTT; cdr3_aa: CASSSPTSSNQPQHF
d_call: TRBD1; j_call: TRBJ1-1; clone_size: -; v_call: TRBV6-5; cdr3_nt: TGTGCCAGCAGCCAGGGGGCTGAAGCTTTCTTT; cdr3_aa: CASSQGAEAFF
d_call: -; j_call: TRBJ1-5; clone_size: -; v_call: TRBV19; cdr3_nt: TGTGCCAGTAGTATCCTAAACCAGCCCCAGCATTTT; cdr3_aa: CASSILNQPQHF
d_call: TRBD2; j_call: TRBJ2-7; clone_size: -; v_call: TRBV7-8; cdr3_nt: TGTGCCAGCAGCTTCGGAGGACTAGCGGGAGGGCTCTCCTACGAGCAGTACTTC; cdr3_aa: CASSFGGLAGGLSYEQYF
d_call: -; j_call: TRBJ1-4; clone_size: -; v_call: TRBV7-8; cdr3_nt: TGTGCCAGCAGCCCTATAGCAGGGGCCGGGGAAAAACTGTTTTTT; cdr3_aa: CASSPIAGAGEKLFF
d_call: -; j_call: TRBJ1-6; clone_size: -; v_call: TRBV5-5; cdr3_nt: TGTGCCAGCAGCTTGACAGCCTCCTATAATTCACCCCTCCACTTT; cdr3_aa: CASSLTASYNSPLHF
d_call: -; j_call: TRBJ2-2; clone_size: -; v_call: TRBV19; cdr3_nt: TGTGCCAGTAGTAGGGGGCGGACCGGGGAGCTGTTTTTT; cdr3_aa: CASSRGRTGELFF
d_call: -; j_call: TRBJ2-7; clone_size: -; v_call: TRBV4-2; cdr3_nt: TGTGCCAGCAGCCGGGGGGAGTCTGACAACTACGAGCAGTACTTC; cdr3_aa: CASSRGESDNYEQYF
d_call: -; j_call: TRBJ2-7; clone_size: -; v_call: TRBV7-6; cdr3_nt: TGTGCCAGCAGCTTAGTACCCTATGCGGGTGAGCAGTACTTC; cdr3_aa: CASSLVPYAGEQYF
d_call: TRBD1; j_call: TRBJ1-1; clone_size: -; v_call: TRBV5-4; cdr3_nt: TGTGCCAGCAGCCAGGGACAGTCGAACACTGAAGCTTTCTTT; cdr3_aa: CASSQGQSNTEAFF
d_call: -; j_call: TRBJ1-2; clone_size: -; v_call: TRBV7-8; cdr3_nt: TGTGCCAGCAGGTTGACCGCAGGGGAAGGTGGCTACACCTTC; cdr3_aa: CASRLTAGEGGYTF
d_call: TRBD1; j_call: TRBJ1-5; clone_size: -; v_call: TRBV15; cdr3_nt: TGTGCCACCGGAAGGGACAGGGGTGACCAGCCCCAGCATTTT; cdr3_aa: CATGRDRGDQPQHF
d_call: -; j_call: TRBJ2-7; clone_size: -; v_call: TRBV20-1; cdr3_nt: TGCAGTGCTACAACAGGGAACGAGCAGTACTTC; cdr3_aa: CSATTGNEQYF
d_call: -; j_call: TRBJ2-5; clone_size: -; v_call: TRBV5-4; cdr3_nt: TGTGCCAGCAGCTTGGCCCTTCGGGAGACCCAGTACTTC; cdr3_aa: CASSLALRETQYF
d_call: -; j_call: TRBJ2-7; clone_size: -; v_call: TRBV18; cdr3_nt: TGTGCCAGCCCAGACCGGAGGGCGGAAACGTACGAGCAGTACTTC; cdr3_aa: CASPDRRAETYEQYF
d_call: -; j_call: TRBJ1-2; clone_size: -; v_call: TRBV2; cdr3_nt: TGTGCCAGCAGTCAGCGCAGGGATGGTGGCTACACCTTC; cdr3_aa: CASSQRRDGGYTF
d_call: -; j_call: TRBJ1-2; clone_size: -; v_call: TRBV4-2; cdr3_nt: TGTGCCAGCAGCCAAGATCCACGAGAACCGGGCTATGGCTACACCTTC; cdr3_aa: CASSQDPREPGYGYTF
d_call: TRBD1; j_call: TRBJ2-7; clone_size: -; v_call: TRBV12-3/TRBV12-4; cdr3_nt: TGTGCCAGCAGTCCAGGGGGCTCATACGAGCAGTACTTC; cdr3_aa: CASSPGGSYEQYF
d_call: -; j_call: TRBJ1-1; clone_size: -; v_call: TRBV5-1; cdr3_nt: TGCGCCAGCAGCCAGCGAGGGACTGAAGCTTTCTTT; cdr3_aa: CASSQRGTEAFF
d_call: -; j_call: TRBJ2-3; clone_size: once; v_call: TRBV7-2; cdr3_nt: TGTGCCAGCAGCCCCATTCAAGATACGCAGTATTTT; cdr3_aa: CASSPIQDTQYF
d_call: TRBD1; j_call: TRBJ1-2; clone_size: -; v_call: TRBV19; cdr3_nt: TGTGCCAGTAGTAGGACAGGGTCTAACTATGGCTACACCTTC; cdr3_aa: CASSRTGSNYGYTF
d_call: TRBD2; j_call: TRBJ2-1; clone_size: -; v_call: TRBV11-2; cdr3_nt: TGTGCCAGCAGCTTCCGGGCAGCGGGGGTCTCTCCTGAGCAGTTCTTC; cdr3_aa: CASSFRAAGVSPEQFF
d_call: -; j_call: TRBJ2-2; clone_size: -; v_call: TRBV27; cdr3_nt: TGTGCCAGCCGGAATCGACCAGGCGACGCGAACACCGGGGAGCTGTTTTTT; cdr3_aa: CASRNRPGDANTGELFF
d_call: TRBD1; j_call: TRBJ1-2; clone_size: -; v_call: TRBV28; cdr3_nt: TGTGCCAGCAGTTTATCGGGACAGGGGTATGGCTACACCTTC; cdr3_aa: CASSLSGQGYGYTF